The next 11 T cell receptor beta chains were all read from a single sample in a study of T cell changes during pregnancy in multiple sclerosis. Only in-frame clones appear in the TCRdb table, and some are missing; sequencing was by immunoSEQ multiplex PCR. This table has roughly 69,000 clones, roughly 92% appearing once. The sequencing here drew on peripheral blood, taken in the second trimester of pregnancy. The receptor source for this set is a female donor with multiple sclerosis, enrolled in a pregnancy study.

This chain uses TRBV29-1 with TRBJ1-2, with 9 bases lining up with TRBD1. After removal of 4 bases from V and 1 base from J, the junction contained 10 bases not matched to a gene. This CDR3 is built from 16 residues. CDR1 is SQVTM and CDR2 is ANQGSEA in the germline V gene. The CDR3 DNA follows: TGCAGCGTTGCATACTGGACAGGGGACGATAACTATGGCTACACCTTC. Its protein is CSVAYWTGDDNYGYTF.

The V gene is TRBV29-1, the J gene TRBJ1-5; D call uncertain. The V and J ends lost 6 bases and 5 bases respectively, with 14 bases between them. Germline V gene sequence: CDR1 SQVTM, CDR2 ANQGSEA. The CDR3 totals 13 residues. The CDR3 sequence is CSVRRASDQPQHF. The CDR3 coding sequence is TGCAGCGTCAGGAGGGCGTCGGATCAGCCCCAGCATTTT.

This clone was observed a single time. This chain joins TRBV27 and TRBJ1-4; a weak D match, TRBD1 (5 bases). Germline CDR1 is MNHEY and CDR2 is SMNVEV (reference sequence). Trimming left V 4 bases short and J 14 bases short, with 17 bases between. There are 13 residues in the CDR3. The CDR3 sequence: CASSYRSGHTLFF. The CDR3 DNA sequence: TGTGCCAGCAGTTACCGGTCTGGACATACGCTGTTTTTT. Variable domain in full (rest from reference TRBV27 and TRBJ1-4): EAQVTQNPRYLITVTGKKLTVTCSQNMNHEYMSWYRQDPGLGLRQIYYSMNVEVTDKGDVPEGYKVSRKEKRNFPLILESPSPNQTSLYFCASSYRSGHTLFFGSGTQLSVL.

The chain employs TRBV5-1 and TRBJ2-4, with 7 nucleotides matching TRBD1. V gave up 4 bases and J gave up 3 bases; unmatched junction bases: 19. Germline V lookup: CDR1 SGHRS, CDR2 YFSETQ. The CDR3 runs 19 residues. The CDR3 bases are TGCGCCAGCAGCAAGGGGGCTCCTGCTTCCCAGGGTGGCAAAAACATTCAGTACTTC. Translated, it gives CASSKGAPASQGGKNIQYF.

This chain joins TRBV29-1 and TRBJ1-2, with TRBD1 matching over 7 bases. V gave up 4 bases and J gave up 4 bases; unmatched junction bases: 9. The CDR3 totals 14 residues. Germline CDR1 is SQVTM and CDR2 is ANQGSEA. In DNA form, the CDR3 reads TGCAGCGTTGTTATTAGGGGGACAGCCTATGGCTACACCTTC. Amino acid sequence: CSVVIRGTAYGYTF.

The chain is built from TRBV19 and TRBJ1-2; D remains ambiguous. The CDR3 spans 15 residues. The V gene lost 6 bases and the J gene lost 0 bases, with 14 bases spanning the gap. Germline CDR1 LNHDA, CDR2 SQIVND (reference sequence). Written as DNA, the CDR3 is TGTGCCAGTAGAACAAACAGTCCAGCTAACTATGGCTACACCTTC. It specifies CASRTNSPANYGYTF.

The chain links TRBV11-1 to TRBJ1-6; D is ambiguous. Trimming cost V 5 bases and J 7 bases, with 9 bases left between them. CDR3 length: 13 amino acids. CDR1 SGHAT and CDR2 FQDESV come from the germline V gene (reference sequence). Written as DNA, the CDR3 is TGTGCCAGCAGCCTAGGTCTCAATTCACCCCTCCACTTT. Its translation: CASSLGLNSPLHF. The whole variable domain, remainder taken from reference TRBV11-1 and TRBJ1-6, is EAEVAQSPRYKITEKSQAVAFWCDPISGHATLYWYRQILGQGPELLVQFQDESVVDDSQLPKDRFSAERLKGVDSTLKIQPAELGDSAMYLCASSLGLNSPLHFGNGTRLTVT.

In this sample, this clone turned up a few times. The chain combines TRBV30 with TRBJ1-1, with TRBD1 matching over 7 bases. The germline gives CDR1 GTSNPN, CDR2 SVGIG (reference sequence). With 5 bases clipped from V and 9 bases from J, the junction kept 9 bases outside the gene matches. This CDR3 has 12 amino acids. The CDR3 DNA is TGTGCCTGGGGTCAGGGGGAGCATCAAGCTTTCTTT. Translated, it gives CAWGQGEHQAFF.

The chain combines TRBV30 with TRBJ1-2, with TRBD1 matching 8 bases. This CDR3 is built from 15 residues. Trimming cost V 1 base and J 3 bases; bases outside gene matches: 7. Germline V lookup: CDR1 GTSNPN, CDR2 SVGIG (reference sequence). The CDR3 DNA reads as TGTGCCTGGAGTGGTTATCTGGACAGGGACTATGGCTACACCTTC. Translated, it gives CAWSGYLDRDYGYTF.

The chain uses TRBV18 and TRBJ2-3; weak D call: TRBD2 (6 bases). The CDR3 extends over 17 amino acids. Germline V lookup: CDR1 KGHSH, CDR2 LQKENI. The germline V and J ends were trimmed by 4 bases and 1 base, with 18 bases remaining between them. CDR3 bases: TGTGCCAGCTCACTGGCGAGGGAGGATCTAGGCACAGATACGCAGTATTTT. Translating gives CASSLAREDLGTDTQYF. Combining the CDR3 with reference TRBV18 and TRBJ2-3 gives the whole variable domain NAGVMQNPRHLVRRRGQEARLRCSPMKGHSHVYWYRQLPEEGLKFMVYLQKENIIDESGMPKERFSAEFPKEGPSILRIQQVVRGDSAAYFCASSLAREDLGTDTQYFGPGTRLTVL.

The genes are TRBV9 and TRBJ1-3, with 7 bases that match TRBD1. CDR1 and CDR2 (germline): SGDLS, YYNGEE. The CDR3 has 17 amino acids. J gave up 0 bases and V 4 bases, and 10 bases lay outside the gene matches. The CDR3 sequence: CASSSSTGPYSGNTIYF. CDR3 coding DNA: TGTGCCAGCAGCTCCTCGACAGGGCCCTACTCTGGAAACACCATATATTTT.